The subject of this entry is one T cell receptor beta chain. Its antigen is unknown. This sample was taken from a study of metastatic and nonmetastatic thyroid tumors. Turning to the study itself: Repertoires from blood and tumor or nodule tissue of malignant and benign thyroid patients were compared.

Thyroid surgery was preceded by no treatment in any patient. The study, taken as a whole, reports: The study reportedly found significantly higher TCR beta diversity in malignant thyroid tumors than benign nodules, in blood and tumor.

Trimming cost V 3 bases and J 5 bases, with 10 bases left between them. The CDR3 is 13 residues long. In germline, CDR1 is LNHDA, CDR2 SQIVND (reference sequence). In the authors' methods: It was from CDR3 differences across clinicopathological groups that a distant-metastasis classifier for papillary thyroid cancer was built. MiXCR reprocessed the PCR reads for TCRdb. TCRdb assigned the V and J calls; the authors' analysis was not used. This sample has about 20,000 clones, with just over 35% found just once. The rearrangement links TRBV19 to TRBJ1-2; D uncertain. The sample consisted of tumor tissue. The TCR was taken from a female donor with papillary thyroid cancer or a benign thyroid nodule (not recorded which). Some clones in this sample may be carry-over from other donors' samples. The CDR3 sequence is CASSIWGDYGYTF. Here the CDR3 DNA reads TGTGCCAGTAGTATTTGGGGTGATTATGGCTACACCTTC. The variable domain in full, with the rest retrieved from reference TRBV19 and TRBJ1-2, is DGGITQSPKYLFRKEGQNVTLSCEQNLNHDAMYWYRQDPGQGLRLIYYSQIVNDFQKGDIAEGYSVSREKKESFPLTVTSAQKNPTAFYLCASSIWGDYGYTFGSGTRLTVV.